This is a list of T cell receptor beta chains from one sample in a study of regulatory and conventional T cells in RAG deficiency. Produced via immunoSEQ multiplex PCR; TCRdb's table is partial and in-frame only. Of tens of thousands of clones in the sample, around 90% were seen once. The sample also formed part of further work on regulatory T cells.

The specimen sequenced was Tregs sorted from blood. These receptors were taken from a human donor in good health. The CDR3 runs from the conserved cysteine through the conserved F or W. The D gene is left open where the match is weak. Not all rows give a size; the values are once, few, many and, for expanded clones, a class.

>TRBV13|.|TRBJ1-1|.
TGTGCCAGCAGCTTAGTTCAGGGGCGATTTGAAGCTTTCTTT
CASSLVQGRFEAFF
>TRBV7-2|once|TRBJ2-1|TRBD2
TGTGCCAGCAGCTTAGCGCGGGGTAGCGGGGGATACAATGAGCAGTTCTTC
CASSLARGSGGYNEQFF
>TRBV7-2|.|TRBJ1-2|TRBD1
TGTGCCAGCAGCTCAGATTCCAGGGGGGGCTACACCTTC
CASSSDSRGGYTF
>TRBV7-2|.|TRBJ2-2|TRBD2
TGTGCCAGCAAGAAATATGGTAGCGGGGTCACCGGGGAGCTGTTTTTT
CASKKYGSGVTGELFF
>TRBV2|.|TRBJ1-1|.
TGTGCCAGCACTACGGACAGGAACACTGAAGCTTTCTTT
CASTTDRNTEAFF
>TRBV4-1|.|TRBJ1-5|TRBD1
TGCGCCAGCAGCCTTTGGCCCGGACAGGGGACTAGCAATCAGCCCCAGCATTTT
CASSLWPGQGTSNQPQHF
>TRBV7-8|few|TRBJ1-4|.
TGTGCCAGCAGCTGGAGGGGATTAGGGGGAAAACTGTTTTTT
CASSWRGLGGKLFF
>TRBV19|.|TRBJ1-6|.
TGTGCCAGTAGTATCCAAGGGGTGGCTTCACCCCTCCACTTT
CASSIQGVASPLHF
>TRBV6-1|.|TRBJ1-3|.
TGTGCCAGCAGTGAATCTATGGCAGGGCTGGGCACTGGAAACACCATATATTTT
CASSESMAGLGTGNTIYF
>TRBV5-1|.|TRBJ2-7|TRBD1
TGCGCCAGCAGCTTGACGGGGACAGGGGTCGAGCAGTACTTC
CASSLTGTGVEQYF
>TRBV5-3|few|TRBJ1-5|.
TGTGCCAGAACCGCAGCCGGAGGGGTTGACCTTTATAGCAATCAGCCCCAGCATTTT
CARTAAGGVDLYSNQPQHF
>TRBV6-6|.|TRBJ1-2|TRBD1
TGTGCCAGCAGTGGACAGGGTCTAGGCGGCTACACCTTC
CASSGQGLGGYTF
>TRBV9|.|TRBJ1-2|TRBD1
TGTGCCAGCAGCGTACAGGACAGGGCTAACTATGGCTACACCTTC
CASSVQDRANYGYTF
>TRBV28|.|TRBJ2-7|.
TGTGCCAGCGAAGGGGGGACTACTGGGTACGAGCAGTACTTC
CASEGGTTGYEQYF
>TRBV5-6|.|TRBJ1-4|TRBD1
TGTGCCAGCAGCTTCCGCAGGGACAGGGTTGAAAAACTGTTTTTT
CASSFRRDRVEKLFF
>TRBV7-2|.|TRBJ2-7|.
TGTGCCAGCAGCTTAACACCCAGCTACGAGCAGTACTTC
CASSLTPSYEQYF
>TRBV18|.|TRBJ1-6|.
TGTGCCAGCCGAAGACAGTATAATTCACCCCTCCACTTT
CASRRQYNSPLHF
>TRBV5-1|.|TRBJ2-2|TRBD2
TGCGCCAGCAGCTTGGACCGAGGACTAGGCGGGGAGCTGTTTTTT
CASSLDRGLGGELFF
>TRBV29-1|.|TRBJ2-3|.
TGCAGCGTTTTACAGGGAGGGGCAGATACGCAGTATTTT
CSVLQGGADTQYF
>TRBV19|.|TRBJ1-6|.
TGTGCCAGTAGGTACAGGGCTCATAATTCACCCCTCCACTTT
CASRYRAHNSPLHF
>TRBV6-1|.|TRBJ2-7|.
TGTGCCAGCAGTGAAATCGGGTCTGGGGAGCAGTACTTC
CASSEIGSGEQYF
>TRBV7-2|once|TRBJ1-5|TRBD1
TGTGCCAGCAGCTCAGGACCGGGACAGTTTCAGCCCCAGCATTTT
CASSSGPGQFQPQHF
>TRBV5-6|.|TRBJ1-2|TRBD1
TGTGCCAGCAGCTCCGACAGGGGACGGTATGGCTACACCTTC
CASSSDRGRYGYTF
>TRBV7-7|.|TRBJ2-6|.
TGTGCTAGCAGCCCGGGACTGAGCTCTGGGGCCAACGTCCTGACTTTC
CASSPGLSSGANVLTF
>TRBV30|.|TRBJ1-6|.
TGTGCCTGGAGGGAAGGAGGAGGTTTACCCCTCCACTTT
CAWREGGGLPLHF
>TRBV5-4|.|TRBJ1-5|.
TGTGCCAGCAGCTTTCGGGGGGGCATCGAGCCCCAGCATTTT
CASSFRGGIEPQHF
>TRBV6-5|.|TRBJ1-5|.
TGTGCCAGCAGTTACTCGACTCACACCAAGCCCCAGCATTTT
CASSYSTHTKPQHF
>TRBV2|.|TRBJ1-1|.
TGTGCCAGCAGTCTACTCGGGTTGAGCACTGAAGCTTTCTTT
CASSLLGLSTEAFF